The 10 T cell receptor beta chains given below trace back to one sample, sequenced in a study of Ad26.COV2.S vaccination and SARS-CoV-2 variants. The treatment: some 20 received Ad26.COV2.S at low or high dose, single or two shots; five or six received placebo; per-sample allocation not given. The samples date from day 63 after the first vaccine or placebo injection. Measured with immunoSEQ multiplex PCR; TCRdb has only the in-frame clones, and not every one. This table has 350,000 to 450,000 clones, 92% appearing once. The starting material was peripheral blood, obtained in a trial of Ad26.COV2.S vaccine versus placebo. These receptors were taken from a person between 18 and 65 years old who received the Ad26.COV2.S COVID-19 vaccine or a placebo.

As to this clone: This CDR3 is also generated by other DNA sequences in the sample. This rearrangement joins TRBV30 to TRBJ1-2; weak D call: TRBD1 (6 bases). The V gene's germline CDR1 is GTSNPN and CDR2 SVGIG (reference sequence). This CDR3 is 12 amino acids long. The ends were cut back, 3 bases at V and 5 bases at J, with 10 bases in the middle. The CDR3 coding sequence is TGTGCCTGGAGCCTCAGGGGATATGGCTACACCTTC. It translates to CAWSLRGYGYTF.

The CDR3 nucleotides are TGCAGCGTTCCCGGGGCAGCCACCTCGGACTATGGCTACACCTTC. Translation gives CSVPGAATSDYGYTF. V and J are TRBV29-1 and TRBJ1-2; D is possibly TRBD1 (5 bases). CDR3 length: 15 residues. V was trimmed by 5 bases and J by 3 bases, leaving 19 bases between them. Germline CDR1 is SQVTM and CDR2 is ANQGSEA.

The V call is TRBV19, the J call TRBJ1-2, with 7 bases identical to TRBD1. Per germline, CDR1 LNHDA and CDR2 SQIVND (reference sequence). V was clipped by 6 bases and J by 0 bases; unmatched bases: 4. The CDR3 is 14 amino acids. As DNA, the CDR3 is TGTGCCAGTAGGAGGGACAGAACTAACTATGGCTACACCTTC. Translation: CASRRDRTNYGYTF.

As DNA, the CDR3 is TGTGCCAGCCAGGGGGGCACTAATGAAAAACTGTTTTTT. It translates to CASQGGTNEKLFF. The rearrangement uses TRBV18 and TRBJ1-4; 7 bases agree with TRBD1. The CDR3 contains 13 residues. J was trimmed by 2 bases and V by 8 bases; bases with no gene match: 2. Germline-derived CDR1 and CDR2 are KGHSH and LQKENI.

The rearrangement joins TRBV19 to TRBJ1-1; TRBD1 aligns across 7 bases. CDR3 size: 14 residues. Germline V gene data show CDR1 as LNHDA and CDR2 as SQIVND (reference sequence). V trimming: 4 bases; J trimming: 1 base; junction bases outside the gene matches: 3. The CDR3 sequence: CASSTDRENTEAFF. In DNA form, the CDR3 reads TGTGCCAGTAGTACTGACAGGGAGAACACTGAAGCTTTCTTT.

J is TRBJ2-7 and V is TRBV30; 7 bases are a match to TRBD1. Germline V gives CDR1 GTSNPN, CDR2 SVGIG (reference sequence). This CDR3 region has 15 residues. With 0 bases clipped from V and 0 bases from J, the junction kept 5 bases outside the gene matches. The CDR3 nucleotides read TGTGCCTGGAGTGTACTGACAGGGAGCTCCTACGAGCAGTACTTC. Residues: CAWSVLTGSSYEQYF.

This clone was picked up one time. The CDR3 spells CAIRPLQTSPRSYEQYF. The CDR3 region has the DNA TGTGCCATCCGCCCCCTCCAGACTAGCCCCCGCTCCTACGAGCAGTACTTC. V and J are TRBV6-2 or TRBV6-3 and TRBJ2-7; TRBD2 aligns across 7 bases. Germline CDR1 is MNHEY and CDR2 is SVGEGT. This CDR3 has 17 amino acids. The V gene end was trimmed by 10 bases and the J gene end by 0 bases; junction bases not matched to a gene: 18.

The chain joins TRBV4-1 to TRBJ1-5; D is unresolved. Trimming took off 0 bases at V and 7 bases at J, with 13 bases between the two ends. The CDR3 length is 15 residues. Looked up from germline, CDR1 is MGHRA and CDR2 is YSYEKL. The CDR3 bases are TGCGCCAGCAGCCAAGATACGGGCTACGGGCAGCCCCAGCATTTT. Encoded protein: CASSQDTGYGQPQHF.

The CDR3 nucleotides are TGTGCCAGCAGTGAGACCGGGACTAGCGGGGTTAACAATGAGCAGTTCTTC. Protein product: CASSETGTSGVNNEQFF. The gene calls are TRBV2 and TRBJ2-1; 13 bases map to TRBD2. The CDR3 runs to 17 residues. The germline CDR1 and CDR2 sequences are SNHLY and FYNNEI. V lost 3 bases to trimming and J lost 5 bases; unmatched junction nucleotides: 7.

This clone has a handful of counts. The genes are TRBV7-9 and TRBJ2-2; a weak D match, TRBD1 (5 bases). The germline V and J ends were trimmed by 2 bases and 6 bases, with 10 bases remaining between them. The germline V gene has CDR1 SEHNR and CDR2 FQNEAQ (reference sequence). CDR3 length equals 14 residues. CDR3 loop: CASSLRGSAGELFF. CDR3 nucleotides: TGTGCCAGCAGCTTAAGGGGATCGGCCGGGGAGCTGTTTTTT.